This record covers a single TCR beta chain. Its antigen remains unknown. The source of the sample is a study of T cell responses to AZD1222 COVID-19 vaccine. Overall study findings and caveats: Within unmutated variant regions lay the reported targets of nearly half of spike-specific TCRs. In a largely white British group with more females than males, clonal diversity was possibly underestimated.

The table came from immunoSEQ multiplex PCR; TCRdb's copy has only in-frame clones and leaves some out. This sample yields 180,000 or so clones, of which 85% to 95% are seen a single time; about 0.6% belongs to the top ten. The CDR3 runs to 12 residues. Germline CDR1 reads MDHEN; CDR2 reads SYDVKM. Trimming removed 3 bases from V and 6 bases from J, with 7 bases in between. The clonotype comes from an adult in good health. The specimen was peripheral blood, collected on day 0 of AZD1222 vaccination. The chain couples TRBV28 to TRBJ2-3; D not certain. The CDR3, as DNA: TGTGCCAGCAGTTTCCGCTGGGATACGCAGTATTTT. Translation gives CASSFRWDTQYF.